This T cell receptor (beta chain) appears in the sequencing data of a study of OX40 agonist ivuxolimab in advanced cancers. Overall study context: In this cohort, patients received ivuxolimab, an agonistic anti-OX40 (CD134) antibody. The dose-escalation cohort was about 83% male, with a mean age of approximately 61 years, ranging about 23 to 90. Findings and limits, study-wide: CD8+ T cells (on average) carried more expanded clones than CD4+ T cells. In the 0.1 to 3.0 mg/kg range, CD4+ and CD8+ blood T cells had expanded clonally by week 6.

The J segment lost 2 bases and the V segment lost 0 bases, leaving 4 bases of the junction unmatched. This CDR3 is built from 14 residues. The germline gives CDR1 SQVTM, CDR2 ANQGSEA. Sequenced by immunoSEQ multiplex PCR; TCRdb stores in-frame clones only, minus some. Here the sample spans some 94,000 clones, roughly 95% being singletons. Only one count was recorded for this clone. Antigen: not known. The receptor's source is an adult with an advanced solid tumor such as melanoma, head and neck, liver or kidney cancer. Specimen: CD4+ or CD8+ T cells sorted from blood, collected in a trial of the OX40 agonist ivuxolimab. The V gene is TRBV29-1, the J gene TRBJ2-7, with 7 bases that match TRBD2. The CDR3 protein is CSVEEGLSPYEQYF. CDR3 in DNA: TGCAGCGTTGAAGAGGGACTAAGCCCCTACGAGCAGTACTTC.